This T cell receptor (beta chain) comes out of a study of blood T cell repertoires in COVID-19 (dated by TCRdb to 2018 to 2021). In the study overall: Samples from collaborators originated in the United States, Italy and Spain and spanned both the acute and convalescent phases of COVID-19. The material from the prospective study consisted of cDNA or gDNA derived from T cells, B-cell-depleted T cells, or PBMCs. The dataset comprised deeply sampled blood TCRbeta repertoires from subjects exposed to, actively infected with, or recovered from COVID-19. A freely available public database, intended as a resource for researchers studying the immune response to SARS-CoV-2, is where the repertoires were released. The samples were drawn from the first 160 participants of the ongoing ImmuneRACE study and from more than 1,000 subjects provided by 6 global collaborators. Nearly every sample came with metadata listing a de-identified subject ID, COVID-19 status, age in years and sex. Where HLA class I and class II types were available, the types were taken from metadata supplied by the sample provider, not from assay-based typing. Study-wide findings and limitations: Clinical and demographic metadata were provided uncurated, with the amount varying by source and participant.

The immunoSEQ Assay, a bias-controlled multiplex PCR, was used to amplify TCRbeta CDR3 regions from genomic DNA. Turning to the authors' computational methods: The number of nucleated cells in each sample was estimated by amplification of reference gene primers within the assay. To quantify the absolute abundance of each unique TCRbeta CDR3 rearrangement, sequence reads were collapsed and filtered. Productive Simpson clonality was computed per sample as the square root of Simpson's diversity index over productive rearrangements. This immuneACCESS table, as held by TCRdb, lists in-frame sequences with V and J called but not all clones. Of the missing ones, under half trace to an unresolved V gene in checked studies; the others have no known cause. Clonal size and the V and J genes are those of that table, whereas D and trimming came from the DNA. The sample contains 90,000 to 120,000 clones, under 80% of them found a single time. 20% to 25% of the sample is taken by the ten largest.

CDR1 and CDR2, per the germline V gene, are MGHRA and YSYEKL. Relative to germline, V is 1 base shorter and J is 3 bases shorter, with 13 bases between their ends. The CDR3 holds 15 amino acids from the cysteine to the phenylalanine. The kept DNA is CDR3 alone, 45 bases in frame from the first base. Note on this clone: Its antigen is currently not known. Base quality data are lacking; no much larger clone is found one base away.

The collaborating institutions used their own protocols to collect whole blood in K2EDTA tubes. For TCRbeta analysis, collaborators shipped samples as frozen whole blood, isolated PBMCs, or DNA extracted from either of those sample types. This chain is built from TRBV4-1 and TRBJ2-7; TRBD1 is perhaps the D gene, given 5 matching bases. Sequenced sample: peripheral blood. The source is a man in his sixties or seventies with active or convalescent COVID-19. The CDR3 protein sequence reads: CASSQVVQAIYEQYF. The DNA sequence is as follows: TGCGCCAGCAGCCAAGTAGTACAGGCGATCTACGAGCAGTACTTC.